Shown below are 3 T cell receptor beta chains from a single sample sequenced in a study of graft-versus-host responses after intestinal transplantation (dated by TCRdb to about 2021). Library creation used the immunoSEQ multiplex PCR assay. The table was pulled from immuneACCESS by TCRdb, which kept in-frame rearrangements only. Such tables lose some clones; where checked, under half of the loss comes from unresolved V genes, and the rest has no known cause. The sample table shows some 120,000 clones, and around 94% are seen once. The top ten clonotypes cover roughly 1% of the sample. No antigens are known for them. Interpreted using the paper, the time point label stands for: cells obtained before transplantation from donor or recipient. The sample in question was unstimulated CD8+ T cells sorted from spleen or lymph node cells, obtained before transplant. The source of these receptors is a human donor who was the organ donor for an intestinal transplant.

A single count supports this clone. The chain couples TRBV4-1 to TRBJ1-3; TRBD1 matches 7 bases. The CDR3 extends over 17 amino acids. The V gene's germline CDR1 is MGHRA and CDR2 YSYEKL. Unmatched junction bases numbered 13, after V lost 5 bases and J lost 3 bases. The CDR3 coding sequence is TGCGCCAGCAGCGCATCAGGAGGAGGGGGCGGTGGAAACACCATATATTTT. It encodes CASSASGGGGGGNTIYF.

The gene calls are TRBV2 and TRBJ2-3, with 8 bases identical to TRBD2. This CDR3 spans 16 amino acids. Germline V lookup: CDR1 SNHLY, CDR2 FYNNEI. The V segment lost 6 bases and the J segment 0 bases; nucleotides outside the gene matches: 8. The CDR3 region is CASSGAGGRSTDTQYF. Written as DNA, the CDR3 is TGTGCCAGCAGCGGCGCGGGGGGCAGGAGCACAGATACGCAGTATTTT.

V gene TRBV7-9 combines with J gene TRBJ2-1; a possible D gene is TRBD2 (5 bases). Germline CDR1 is SEHNR and CDR2 is FQNEAQ (reference sequence). The CDR3 extends over 12 amino acids. With 6 bases removed from V and 6 bases from J, the gap between germline ends came to 9 bases. DNA of the CDR3: TGTGCCAGCAGGGTCGGGGTCAATGAGCAGTTCTTC. It translates to CASRVGVNEQFF.